This TCR beta chain originates from a study of blood T cells in healthy people across ages. General study results and limits: Older age went with lower TCR beta diversity per million T cells, in a roughly linear way. Estimates based on one million T cells were treated as lower bounds.

The individuals who served as donors were healthy Caucasians living in Russia, aged about 6 to 95. Using a J-beta primer mix together with a sample-barcoded 5' primer, a second PCR was run for roughly 6 to 11 cycles. Per-sample output comprised a minimum of 3 million paired-end reads containing CDR3. TCRdb itself ran the 5' RACE reads through MiXCR, one entry per CDR3 protein. This sample has some 800,000 distinct CDR3 sequences, with more than 40% found just once. This clonotype was seen a single time. What it binds is unknown. The germline gives CDR1 SGHTS, CDR2 YDEGEE. V was clipped by 0 bases and J by 2 bases, with 17 bases between them. This CDR3 has 17 amino acids.

Source material: blood. The chain uses TRBV5-8 and TRBJ2-5, with D unresolved. This receptor was taken from a man in his sixties in good health. CDR3 sequence reads: CASSLAKVVAAQETQYF. CDR3 sequence (DNA): TGTGCCAGCAGCTTGGCCAAAGTTGTGGCAGCTCAAGAGACCCAGTACTTC. Using reference TRBV5-8 and TRBJ2-5 for the parts outside the CDR3, the full variable domain is EAGVTQSPTHLIKTRGQQATLRCSPISGHTSVYWYQQALGLGLQFLLWYDEGEERNRGNFPPRFSGRQFPNYSSELNVNALELEDSALYLCASSLAKVVAAQETQYFGPGTRLLVL.